This T cell receptor beta chain comes out of a study of graft-versus-host responses after intestinal transplantation. At the level of the study: Recipients uniformly received anti-thymocyte globulin induction, followed by tacrolimus and steroids for around 3 years. Study results and limitations: There were GvH clones found in recipient marrow, and some of them appeared first in ileum or blood. Levels of circulating GvH clones at their peak were associated with early post-transplant HvG declines.

TCRdb keeps only in-frame clones here, not all; method: immunoSEQ multiplex PCR. The table records roughly 62,000 clones, approximately 89% of them present only once. A note on this clone: The antigen remains undetermined.

Trimming at V came to 2 bases and at J to 2 bases, leaving 3 bases not matched to a gene. This CDR3 is 14 amino acids long. Looked up from germline, CDR1 is MNHEY and CDR2 is SVGAGI. The V gene is TRBV6-5, the J gene TRBJ2-7; 7 bases match TRBD1. The starting material was PBMCs, obtained around 120 days after intestinal transplantation. This sequence originates from a human patient who received an intestinal transplant, so some T cells may come from the graft donor. This chain's CDR3 is CASSYDRDTYEQYF. The CDR3 coding sequence is TGTGCCAGCAGTTACGACAGGGACACCTACGAGCAGTACTTC.